These T cell receptor beta chains were read from a single sample in a study of OX40 agonist ivuxolimab in advanced cancers. Generated by immunoSEQ multiplex PCR, the TCRdb table keeps only in-frame clones and is missing some. This table has approximately 76,000 clones, approximately 86% appearing once. Here the sequenced sample was CD4+ or CD8+ T cells sorted from blood, taken in a trial of the OX40 agonist ivuxolimab. The source of these receptors is an adult with an advanced solid tumor such as melanoma, head and neck, liver or kidney cancer. CDR3s include the opening cysteine and the closing phenylalanine or tryptophan.

j_call: TRBJ2-7
v_call: TRBV4-2
cdr3_aa: CASSQDGVDEQYF

j_call: TRBJ1-5
v_call: TRBV7-8
cdr3_aa: CASSLGPLGLNSNQPQHF

j_call: TRBJ1-4
v_call: TRBV14
cdr3_aa: CASSQDWWPILGATNEKLFF

j_call: TRBJ1-4
v_call: TRBV11-2
cdr3_aa: CASSLSSGLRNEKLFF

j_call: TRBJ1-3
v_call: TRBV6-1
cdr3_aa: CASSGSLLWGNTIYF

j_call: TRBJ1-3
v_call: TRBV7-2
cdr3_aa: CASSPDYVSGNTIYF

j_call: TRBJ1-5
v_call: TRBV5-4
cdr3_aa: CASSPGRNQPQHF

j_call: TRBJ2-2
v_call: TRBV19
cdr3_aa: CASSIAGAGELFF

j_call: TRBJ1-1
v_call: TRBV27
cdr3_aa: CASKSVGRQGRRNEAFF

j_call: TRBJ2-5
v_call: TRBV5-6
cdr3_aa: CASSLPESYQETQYF

j_call: TRBJ2-5
v_call: TRBV30
cdr3_aa: CAWSPPGRRETQYF

j_call: TRBJ1-5
v_call: TRBV29-1
cdr3_aa: CSVDGGRRNQPQHF

j_call: TRBJ2-2
v_call: TRBV15
cdr3_aa: CATSSGLAGATGELFF

j_call: TRBJ1-4
v_call: TRBV5-1
cdr3_aa: CASSRTGRNEGVRLFF

j_call: TRBJ2-3
v_call: TRBV7-2
cdr3_aa: CASSSGTSGMGDTQYF

j_call: TRBJ2-4
v_call: TRBV7-2
cdr3_aa: CAIGRGNAKNIQYF

j_call: TRBJ1-4
v_call: TRBV11-2
cdr3_aa: CASSLVEGEGGLFF

j_call: TRBJ1-2
v_call: TRBV19
cdr3_aa: CASRTGGGGGYTF

j_call: TRBJ2-2
v_call: TRBV4-1
cdr3_aa: CASRTGLANTGELFF

j_call: TRBJ2-7
v_call: TRBV11-3
cdr3_aa: CASSPPGDRGYEQYF

j_call: TRBJ1-2
v_call: TRBV9
cdr3_aa: CASSGEKGRGKGYGYTF

j_call: TRBJ2-3
v_call: TRBV28
cdr3_aa: CASTLRGPDTQYF

j_call: TRBJ1-1
v_call: TRBV11-2
cdr3_aa: CASSLGASSAFF

j_call: TRBJ1-6
v_call: TRBV19
cdr3_aa: CASSSPTGTDHSPLHF

j_call: TRBJ2-2
v_call: TRBV5-4
cdr3_aa: CASSLFSGAGGELFF

j_call: TRBJ2-5
v_call: TRBV10-3
cdr3_aa: CAISEPQGLREAPETQYF

j_call: TRBJ2-3
v_call: TRBV5-4
cdr3_aa: CASSLSGGIGTDTQYF

j_call: TRBJ1-2
v_call: TRBV10-3
cdr3_aa: CAISDLGTKGYTF

j_call: TRBJ2-2
v_call: TRBV11-2
cdr3_aa: CASSYDRVGTTGELFF

j_call: TRBJ2-5
v_call: TRBV5-4
cdr3_aa: CASSAEGETQYF

j_call: TRBJ1-2
v_call: TRBV10-3
cdr3_aa: CAISEAESNYGYTF

j_call: TRBJ2-7
v_call: TRBV29-1
cdr3_aa: CSVVAWGGAEQYF

j_call: TRBJ1-4
v_call: TRBV30
cdr3_aa: CAWSVPRPRRTTNEKLFF

j_call: TRBJ2-7
v_call: TRBV7-2
cdr3_aa: CASSLVGASYEQYF

j_call: TRBJ1-4
v_call: TRBV4-1
cdr3_aa: CASSNRVLRANNEKLFF

j_call: TRBJ2-3
v_call: TRBV10-2
cdr3_aa: CASSGLAPSTDTQYF

j_call: TRBJ1-4
v_call: TRBV19
cdr3_aa: CASTPGGSEKLFF

j_call: TRBJ1-2
v_call: TRBV30
cdr3_aa: CAWSPSDGYTF

j_call: TRBJ2-7
v_call: TRBV6-6
cdr3_aa: CASSYGRAGSRLEQYF

j_call: TRBJ1-2
v_call: TRBV21-1
cdr3_aa: CASSSRSSRRFYGYTF

j_call: TRBJ2-5
v_call: TRBV7-2
cdr3_aa: CASSRDRGLETQYF

j_call: TRBJ1-1
v_call: TRBV29-1
cdr3_aa: CSVRGFGSNTEAFF